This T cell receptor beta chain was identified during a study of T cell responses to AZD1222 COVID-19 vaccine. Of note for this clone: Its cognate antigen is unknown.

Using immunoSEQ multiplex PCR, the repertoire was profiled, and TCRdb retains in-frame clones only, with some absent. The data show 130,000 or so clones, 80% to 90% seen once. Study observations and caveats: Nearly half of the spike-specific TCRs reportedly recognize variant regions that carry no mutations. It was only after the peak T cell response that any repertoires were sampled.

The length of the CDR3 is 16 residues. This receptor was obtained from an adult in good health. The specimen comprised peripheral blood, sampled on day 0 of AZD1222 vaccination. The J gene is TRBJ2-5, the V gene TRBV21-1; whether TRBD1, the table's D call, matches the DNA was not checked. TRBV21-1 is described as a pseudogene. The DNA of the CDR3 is TGTGCCAGCAGCCTTAGGCGGGACAGGGTGCAAGAGACCCAGTACTTC. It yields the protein CASSLRRDRVQETQYF.